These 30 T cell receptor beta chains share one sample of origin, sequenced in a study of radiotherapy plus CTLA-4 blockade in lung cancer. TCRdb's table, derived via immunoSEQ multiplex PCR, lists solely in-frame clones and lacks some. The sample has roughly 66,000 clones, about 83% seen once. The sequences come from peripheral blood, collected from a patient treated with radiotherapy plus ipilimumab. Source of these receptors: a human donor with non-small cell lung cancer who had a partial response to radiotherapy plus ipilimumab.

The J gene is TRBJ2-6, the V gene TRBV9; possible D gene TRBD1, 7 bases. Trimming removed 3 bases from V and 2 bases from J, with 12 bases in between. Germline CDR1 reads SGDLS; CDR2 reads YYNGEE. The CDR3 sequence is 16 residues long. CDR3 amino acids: CASSAGGTAGANVLTF. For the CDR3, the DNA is TGTGCCAGCAGCGCAGGAGGGACAGCTGGGGCCAACGTCCTGACTTTC. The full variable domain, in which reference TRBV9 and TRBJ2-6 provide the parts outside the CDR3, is DSGVTQTPKHLITATGQRVTLRCSPRSGDLSVYWYQQSLDQGLQFLIQYYNGEERAKGNILERFSAQQFPDLHSELNLSSLELGDSALYFCASSAGGTAGANVLTFGAGSRLTVL.

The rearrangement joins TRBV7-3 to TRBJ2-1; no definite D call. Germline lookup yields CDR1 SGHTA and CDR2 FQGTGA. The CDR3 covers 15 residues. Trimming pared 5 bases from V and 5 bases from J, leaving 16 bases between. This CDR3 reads CASSTSQVLDNEQFF. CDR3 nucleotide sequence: TGTGCCAGCAGCACGAGCCAAGTCCTAGACAATGAGCAGTTCTTC. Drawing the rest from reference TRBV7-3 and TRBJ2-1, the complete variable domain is GAGVSQTPSNKVTEKGKYVELRCDPISGHTALYWYRQSLGQGPEFLIYFQGTGAADDSGLPNDRFFAVRPEGSVSTLKIQRTERGDSAVYLCASSTSQVLDNEQFFGPGTRLTVL.

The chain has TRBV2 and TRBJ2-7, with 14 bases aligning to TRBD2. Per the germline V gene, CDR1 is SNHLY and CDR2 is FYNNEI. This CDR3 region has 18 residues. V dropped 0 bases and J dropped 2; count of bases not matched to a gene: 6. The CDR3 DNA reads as TGTGCCAGCAGTGAAGCGGGACTAGCGGGAGATGGCGCCTACGAGCAGTACTTC. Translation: CASSEAGLAGDGAYEQYF.

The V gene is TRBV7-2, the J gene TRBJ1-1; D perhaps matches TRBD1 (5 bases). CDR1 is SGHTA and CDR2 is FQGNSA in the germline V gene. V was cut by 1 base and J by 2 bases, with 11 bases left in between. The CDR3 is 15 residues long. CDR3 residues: CASSLVGAANTEAFF. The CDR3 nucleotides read TGTGCCAGCAGCTTAGTTGGGGCGGCTAACACTGAAGCTTTCTTT.

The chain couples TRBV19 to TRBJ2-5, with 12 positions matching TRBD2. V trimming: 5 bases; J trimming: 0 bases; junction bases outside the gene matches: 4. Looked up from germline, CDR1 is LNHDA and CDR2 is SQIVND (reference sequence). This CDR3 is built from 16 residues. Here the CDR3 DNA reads TGTGCCAGTAGTCACCGGACTAGCGGGGACCAAGAGACCCAGTACTTC. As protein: CASSHRTSGDQETQYF. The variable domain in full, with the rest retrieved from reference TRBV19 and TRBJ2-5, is DGGITQSPKYLFRKEGQNVTLSCEQNLNHDAMYWYRQDPGQGLRLIYYSQIVNDFQKGDIAEGYSVSREKKESFPLTVTSAQKNPTAFYLCASSHRTSGDQETQYFGPGTRLLVL.

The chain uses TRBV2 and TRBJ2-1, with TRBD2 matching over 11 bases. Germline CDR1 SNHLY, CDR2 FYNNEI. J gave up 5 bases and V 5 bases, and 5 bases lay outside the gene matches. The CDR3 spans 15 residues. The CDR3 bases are TGTGCCAGCAGTCAGACTAGCGGGACCCACAATGAGCAGTTCTTC. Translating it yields CASSQTSGTHNEQFF. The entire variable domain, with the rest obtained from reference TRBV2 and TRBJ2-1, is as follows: EPEVTQTPSHQVTQMGQEVILRCVPISNHLYFYWYRQILGQKVEFLVSFYNNEISEKSEIFDDQFSVERPDGSNFTLKIRSTKLEDSAMYFCASSQTSGTHNEQFFGPGTRLTVL.

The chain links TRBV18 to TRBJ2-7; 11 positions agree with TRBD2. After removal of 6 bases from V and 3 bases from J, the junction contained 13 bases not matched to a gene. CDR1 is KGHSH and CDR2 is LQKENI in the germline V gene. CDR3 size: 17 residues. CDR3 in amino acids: CASSNTGTSGRNYEQYF. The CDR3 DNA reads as TGTGCCAGCTCGAACACCGGGACTAGCGGTCGAAACTACGAGCAGTACTTC.

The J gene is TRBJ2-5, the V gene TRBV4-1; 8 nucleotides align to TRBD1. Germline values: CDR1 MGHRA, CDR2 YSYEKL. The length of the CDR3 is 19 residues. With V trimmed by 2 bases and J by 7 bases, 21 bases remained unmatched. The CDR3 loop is CASSQIPPGQGAGHATQYF. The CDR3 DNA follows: TGCGCCAGCAGCCAAATACCCCCCGGACAGGGAGCCGGGCATGCGACCCAGTACTTC.

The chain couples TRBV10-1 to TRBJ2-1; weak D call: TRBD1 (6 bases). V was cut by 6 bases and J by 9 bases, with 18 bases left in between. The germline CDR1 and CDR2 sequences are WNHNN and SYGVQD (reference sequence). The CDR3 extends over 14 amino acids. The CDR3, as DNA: TGCGCCAGCAGCGAAAAAGGGGGTTACGGTGAGCAGTTCTTC. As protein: CASSEKGGYGEQFF.

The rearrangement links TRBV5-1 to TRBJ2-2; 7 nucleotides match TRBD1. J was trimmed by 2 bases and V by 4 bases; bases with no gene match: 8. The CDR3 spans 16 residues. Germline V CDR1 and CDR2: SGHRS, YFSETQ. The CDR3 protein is CASSPNRGGNTGELFF. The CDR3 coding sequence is TGCGCCAGCAGCCCGAACAGGGGCGGAAACACCGGGGAGCTGTTTTTT.

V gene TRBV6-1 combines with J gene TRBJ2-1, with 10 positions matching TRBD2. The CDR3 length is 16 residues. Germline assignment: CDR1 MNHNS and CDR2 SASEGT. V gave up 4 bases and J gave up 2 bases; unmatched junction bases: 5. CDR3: CASSAPLAGAYNEQFF. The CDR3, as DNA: TGTGCCAGCAGTGCCCCCCTAGCGGGAGCCTACAATGAGCAGTTCTTC.

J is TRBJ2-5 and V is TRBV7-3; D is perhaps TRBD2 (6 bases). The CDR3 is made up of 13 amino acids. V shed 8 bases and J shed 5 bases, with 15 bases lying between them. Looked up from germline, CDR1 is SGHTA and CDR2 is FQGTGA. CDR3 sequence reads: CASGSGSWETQYF. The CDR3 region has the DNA TGTGCCAGCGGTTCCGGGAGTTGGGAGACCCAGTACTTC.

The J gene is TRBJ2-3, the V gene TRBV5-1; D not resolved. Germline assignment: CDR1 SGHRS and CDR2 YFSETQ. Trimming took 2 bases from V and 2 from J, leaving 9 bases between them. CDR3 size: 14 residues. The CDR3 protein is CASSFGKPTDTQYF. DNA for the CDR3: TGCGCCAGCAGCTTCGGTAAACCCACAGATACGCAGTATTTT.

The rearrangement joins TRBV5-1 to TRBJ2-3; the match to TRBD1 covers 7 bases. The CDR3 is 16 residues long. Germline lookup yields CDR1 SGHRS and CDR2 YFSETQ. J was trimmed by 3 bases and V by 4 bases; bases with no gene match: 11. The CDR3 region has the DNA TGCGCCAGCAGCCATCAATCTAGACAGGGTACAGATACGCAGTATTTT. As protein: CASSHQSRQGTDTQYF.

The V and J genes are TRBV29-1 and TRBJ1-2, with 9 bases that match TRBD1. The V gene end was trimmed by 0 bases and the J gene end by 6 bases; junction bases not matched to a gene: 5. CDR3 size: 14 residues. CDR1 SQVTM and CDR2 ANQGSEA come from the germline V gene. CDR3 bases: TGCAGCGTTGAAGACCTGGGACAGGGAGATGGCTACACCTTC. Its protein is CSVEDLGQGDGYTF.

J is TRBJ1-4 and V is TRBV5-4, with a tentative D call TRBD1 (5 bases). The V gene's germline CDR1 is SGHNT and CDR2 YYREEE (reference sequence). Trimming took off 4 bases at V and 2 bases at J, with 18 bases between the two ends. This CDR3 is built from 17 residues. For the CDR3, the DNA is TGTGCCAGCAGCCGACAATTTGACGGGGGGACTAATGAAAAACTGTTTTTT. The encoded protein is CASSRQFDGGTNEKLFF.

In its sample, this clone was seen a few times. CDR3 sequence reads: CASRVREWENTIYF. CDR3 DNA sequence: TGTGCCAGCAGGGTGAGGGAATGGGAAAACACCATATATTTT. The chain joins TRBV2 to TRBJ1-3; D is uncertain. The CDR3 has 14 residues. Germline V gene sequence: CDR1 SNHLY, CDR2 FYNNEI. V was shortened by 6 bases and J by 6 bases, with 15 bases between the two germline ends.

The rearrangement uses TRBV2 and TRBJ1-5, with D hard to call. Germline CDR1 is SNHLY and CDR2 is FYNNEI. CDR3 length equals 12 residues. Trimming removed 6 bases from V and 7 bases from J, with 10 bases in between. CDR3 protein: CASSGENQPQHF. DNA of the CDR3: TGTGCCAGCAGCGGTGAAAACCAGCCCCAGCATTTT.

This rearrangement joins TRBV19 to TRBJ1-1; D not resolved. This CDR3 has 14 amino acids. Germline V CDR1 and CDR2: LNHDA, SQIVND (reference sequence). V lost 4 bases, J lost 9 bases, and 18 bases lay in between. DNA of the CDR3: TGTGCCAGTAGTACTACGGCGGGAGGTAAAAAAGCTTTCTTT. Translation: CASSTTAGGKKAFF.

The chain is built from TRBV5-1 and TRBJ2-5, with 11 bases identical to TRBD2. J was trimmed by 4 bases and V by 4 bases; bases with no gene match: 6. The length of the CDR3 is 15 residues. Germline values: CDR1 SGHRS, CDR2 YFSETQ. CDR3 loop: CASSLLGLAGETQYF. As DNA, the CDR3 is TGCGCCAGCAGCCTACTTGGACTAGCGGGAGAGACCCAGTACTTC.

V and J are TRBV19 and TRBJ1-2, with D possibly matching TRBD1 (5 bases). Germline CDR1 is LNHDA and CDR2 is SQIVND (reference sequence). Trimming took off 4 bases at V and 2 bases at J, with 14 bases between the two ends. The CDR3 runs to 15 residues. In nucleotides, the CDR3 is TGTGCCAGTAGTACCTACAGGCTCACCAACTATGGCTACACCTTC. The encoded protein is CASSTYRLTNYGYTF.

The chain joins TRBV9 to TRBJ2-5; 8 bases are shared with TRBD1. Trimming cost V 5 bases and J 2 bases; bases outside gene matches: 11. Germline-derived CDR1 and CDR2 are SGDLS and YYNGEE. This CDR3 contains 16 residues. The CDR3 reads CASSEGGRGQQETQYF. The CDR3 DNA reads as TGTGCCAGCAGTGAAGGGGGCAGGGGGCAACAAGAGACCCAGTACTTC.

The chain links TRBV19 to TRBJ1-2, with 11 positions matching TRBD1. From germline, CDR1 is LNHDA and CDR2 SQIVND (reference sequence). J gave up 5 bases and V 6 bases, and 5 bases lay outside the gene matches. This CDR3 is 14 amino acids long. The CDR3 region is CASSGQGATYGYTF. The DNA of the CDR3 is TGTGCCAGTAGCGGACAGGGGGCGACATATGGCTACACCTTC.

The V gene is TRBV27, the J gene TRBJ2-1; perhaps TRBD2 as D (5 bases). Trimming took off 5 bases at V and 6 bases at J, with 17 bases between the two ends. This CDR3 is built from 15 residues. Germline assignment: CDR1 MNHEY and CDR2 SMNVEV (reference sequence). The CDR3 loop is CASSLRGLTLNEQFF. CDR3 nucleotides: TGTGCCAGCAGTCTACGAGGACTCACCCTCAATGAGCAGTTCTTC.

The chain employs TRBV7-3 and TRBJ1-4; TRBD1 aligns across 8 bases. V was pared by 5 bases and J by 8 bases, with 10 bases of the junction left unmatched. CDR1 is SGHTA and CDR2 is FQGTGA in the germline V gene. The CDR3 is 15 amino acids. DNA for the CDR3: TGTGCCAGCAGCCGCACCGGACAGGGAGGGGAAAAACTGTTTTTT. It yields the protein CASSRTGQGGEKLFF.

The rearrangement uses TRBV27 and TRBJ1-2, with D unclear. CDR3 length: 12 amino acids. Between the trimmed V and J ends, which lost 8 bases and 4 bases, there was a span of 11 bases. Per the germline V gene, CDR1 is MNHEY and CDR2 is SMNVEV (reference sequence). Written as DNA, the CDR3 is TGTGCCAGCTCTACCGAGGGCTATGGCTACACCTTC. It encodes CASSTEGYGYTF.

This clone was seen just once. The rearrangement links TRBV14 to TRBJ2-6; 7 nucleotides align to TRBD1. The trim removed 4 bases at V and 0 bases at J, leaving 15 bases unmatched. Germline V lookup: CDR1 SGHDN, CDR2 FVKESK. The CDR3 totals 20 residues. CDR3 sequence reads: CASSLLLPDRSPSGANVLTF. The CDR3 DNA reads TGTGCCAGCAGCCTCCTGCTACCGGACAGGTCACCCTCTGGGGCCAACGTCCTGACTTTC.

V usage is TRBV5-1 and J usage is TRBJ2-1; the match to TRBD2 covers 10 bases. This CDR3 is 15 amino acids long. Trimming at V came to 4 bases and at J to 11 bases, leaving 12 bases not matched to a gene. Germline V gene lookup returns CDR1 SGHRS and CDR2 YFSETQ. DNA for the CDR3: TGCGCCAGCAGCCCTCAACGACTAGCGGGTTCTAAGCAGTTCTTC. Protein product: CASSPQRLAGSKQFF.

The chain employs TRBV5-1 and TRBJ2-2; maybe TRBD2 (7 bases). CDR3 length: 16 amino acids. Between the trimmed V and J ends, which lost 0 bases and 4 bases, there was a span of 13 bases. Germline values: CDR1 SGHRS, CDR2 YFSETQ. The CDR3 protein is CASSLGGGASTGELFF. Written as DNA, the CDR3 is TGCGCCAGCAGCTTGGGAGGGGGGGCGAGCACCGGGGAGCTGTTTTTT. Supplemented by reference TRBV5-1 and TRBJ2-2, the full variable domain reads KAGVTQTPRYLIKTRGQQVTLSCSPISGHRSVSWYQQTPGQGLQFLFEYFSETQRNKGNFPGRFSGRQFSNSRSEMNVSTLELGDSALYLCASSLGGGASTGELFFGEGSRLTVL.

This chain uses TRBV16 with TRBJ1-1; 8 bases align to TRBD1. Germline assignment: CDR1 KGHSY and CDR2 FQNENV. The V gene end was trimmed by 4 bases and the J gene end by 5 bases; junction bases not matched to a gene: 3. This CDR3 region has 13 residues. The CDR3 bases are TGTGCCAGCAGCCCGGACAGGGCGACTGAAGCTTTCTTT. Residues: CASSPDRATEAFF.